The clone carrying this T cell receptor (beta chain) appeared a few times. What it recognizes is unknown. Germline assignment: CDR1 DFQATT and CDR2 SNEGSKA (reference sequence). V lost 0 bases and J lost 3, with 12 bases in between. This CDR3 comprises 14 residues. TCRdb used MiXCR to reprocess the RT-PCR reads, holding one entry per CDR3 protein. The table shows 650,000 to 700,000 distinct CDR3 sequences, with more than 15% occurring only once. These data are taken from a study of response to subunit inactivated influenza vaccine. Study conclusions and caveats: The authors proposed limited new T cell recruitment per seasonal influenza vaccination.

The chain employs TRBV20-1 and TRBJ2-7, with a possible D match to TRBD2 (5 bases). This receptor was taken from a man in his forties or fifties who received an inactivated influenza vaccine. The sample consisted of PBMCs from blood, taken about 13 days after vaccination. CDR3 protein: CSARDRSGLYEQYF. In DNA, the CDR3 is TGCAGTGCTAGAGATAGGAGCGGCCTCTACGAGCAGTACTTC.